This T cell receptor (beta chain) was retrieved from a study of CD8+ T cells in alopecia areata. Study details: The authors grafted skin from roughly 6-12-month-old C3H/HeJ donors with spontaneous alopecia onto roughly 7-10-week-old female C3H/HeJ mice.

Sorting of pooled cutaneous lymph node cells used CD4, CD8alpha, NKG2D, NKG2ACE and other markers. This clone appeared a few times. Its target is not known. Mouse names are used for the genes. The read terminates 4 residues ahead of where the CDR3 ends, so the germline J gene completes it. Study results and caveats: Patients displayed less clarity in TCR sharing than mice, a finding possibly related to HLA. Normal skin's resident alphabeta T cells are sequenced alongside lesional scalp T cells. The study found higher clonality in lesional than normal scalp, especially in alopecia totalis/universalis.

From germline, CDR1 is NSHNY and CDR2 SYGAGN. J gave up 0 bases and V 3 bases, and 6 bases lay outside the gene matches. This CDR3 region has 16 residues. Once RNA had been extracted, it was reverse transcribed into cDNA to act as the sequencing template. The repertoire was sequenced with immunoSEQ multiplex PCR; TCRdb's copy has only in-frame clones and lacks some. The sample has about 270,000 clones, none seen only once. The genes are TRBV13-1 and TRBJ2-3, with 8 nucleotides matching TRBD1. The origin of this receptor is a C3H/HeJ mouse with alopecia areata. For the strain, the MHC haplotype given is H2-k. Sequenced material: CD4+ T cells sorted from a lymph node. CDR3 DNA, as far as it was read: TGTGCCAGCAGTGTCAACAGGGGGACTAGTGCAGAA. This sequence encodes CASSVNRGTSAE. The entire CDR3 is CASSVNRGTSAETLYF.